These T cell receptor beta chains were read from a single sample in a study of human T cells and chemical hapten exposure. MiXCR, run by TCRdb on the RACE reads, gives a single entry per CDR3 protein. Among fewer than 100,000 distinct CDR3 sequences, around an eighth were seen once, and the ten largest hold roughly 2.1%. Source: whole blood, taken in connection with sensitization to the hapten diphenylcyclopropenone (DPC). These TCRs come from a middle-aged woman with alopecia areata. Some clones in this sample may be carry-over from other donors' samples. CDR3s leave out the opening cysteine and the closing phenylalanine or tryptophan. D genes are given only for firm matches. A clone size is listed for some rows: how often the clone was seen (once, few, many), or a class if it is expanded.

length,J,V,size,D,CDR3
15,TRBJ1-5,TRBV28,few,.,ASSLFRGRVGNQPQH
9,TRBJ2-3,TRBV11-2,many,.,ASSLSDTQY
12,TRBJ2-5,TRBV7-2,many,TRBD2,ASSLAGGEETQY
13,TRBJ2-1,TRBV27,.,TRBD2,ASRRTSGTYNEQF
12,TRBJ2-1,TRBV2,few,.,ASSVRDNYNEQF
14,TRBJ2-1,TRBV25-1,.,.,ASRSRRESSYNEQF
11,TRBJ2-7,TRBV16,many,.,ASSQSPGHEQY
12,TRBJ2-6,TRBV7-3,few,.,ASSMYSGANVLT
12,TRBJ2-1,TRBV6-1,many,TRBD2,ASSSSGRRNEQF
11,TRBJ2-3,TRBV7-3,many,TRBD2,ASSQGGADTQY
13,TRBJ2-7,TRBV20-1,many,TRBD1,SARDRGPPLYEQY
14,TRBJ2-1,TRBV20-1,.,TRBD2,SARDVGTSSYNEQF
10,TRBJ2-3,TRBV6-2/TRBV6-3,few,.,ASSYFADTQY
11,TRBJ1-1,TRBV28,many,TRBD1,ASSSGGGTEAF
13,TRBJ2-1,TRBV7-8,many,.,ASSPRGGSRGEQF
12,TRBJ2-7,TRBV5-1,few,TRBD1,ASSLPGQSYEQY
13,TRBJ2-2,TRBV19,.,TRBD2,AIKWSGTSSGELF
13,TRBJ1-6,TRBV6-1,.,.,ASSEGNSYNSPLH
13,TRBJ2-3,TRBV7-8,many,TRBD2,ASSWSGIFADTQY
14,TRBJ2-5,TRBV2,.,TRBD2,ASSERGRAGVETQY
13,TRBJ2-7,TRBV7-2,many,TRBD1,ASSFTGTGAYEQY
15,TRBJ2-3,TRBV29-1,many,.,SVDGRGRPHHPYTQY
13,TRBJ2-1,TRBV5-4,few,.,ASSPEKGGYNEQF
10,TRBJ2-2,TRBV28,many,.,ASSSYTGELF
11,TRBJ2-7,TRBV6-2/TRBV6-3,few,TRBD1,ASKGTGNFEQY
14,TRBJ2-1,TRBV6-6,few,.,ASSYPLQGSQNEQF
13,TRBJ2-7,TRBV28,few,.,ASSSSGASLYEQY
14,TRBJ2-5,TRBV29-1,.,TRBD2,SVVGGGVGSTETQY
9,TRBJ2-7,TRBV3-1,.,.,ASRKAHEQY
11,TRBJ1-1,TRBV28,few,.,ASSFPGAAEAF
11,TRBJ2-3,TRBV20-1,few,.,SARGEGTDTQY
13,TRBJ2-1,TRBV5-1,many,TRBD1,ASSLGQGLYNEQF
12,TRBJ1-1,TRBV29-1,.,TRBD1,SVQARQGNTEAF
13,TRBJ2-2,TRBV4-2,few,.,ASSQEGWNTGELF
12,TRBJ2-7,TRBV6-1,few,.,ASSNIPGPYEQY
16,TRBJ2-2,TRBV4-3,.,.,ASSQDLLYRESTGELF
12,TRBJ2-1,TRBV19,many,.,ASSMSRPPIEQF
9,TRBJ2-2,TRBV28,few,.,ASSYFGELF
14,TRBJ1-6,TRBV7-2,few,.,ASSRSRTVENSPLH
11,TRBJ1-2,TRBV5-1,.,.,ASSFQEHYGYN
12,TRBJ2-7,TRBV7-9,.,TRBD1,ASSRGTGGDEQY
13,TRBJ2-5,TRBV5-1,many,TRBD1,ASSLARTGGETQY
15,TRBJ2-2,TRBV7-3,few,TRBD1,ASSLDRDRANTGELF
9,TRBJ2-1,TRBV28,few,.,ASSSSDEQF
12,TRBJ2-7,TRBV28,.,TRBD2,ASEGLAGVYEQY
13,TRBJ1-3,TRBV7-2,.,.,ASSPQGGPGNTIY
12,TRBJ2-2,TRBV7-3,many,.,ASSPTGNTGELF
8,TRBJ2-1,TRBV28,few,.,ASSQKRQF
12,TRBJ2-7,TRBV5-8,once,.,ASSLDLGPYEQY
12,TRBJ2-5,TRBV15,few,.,ATSREDRKETQY
12,TRBJ1-3,TRBV2,once,TRBD1,ASRRTGDGNTIY
15,TRBJ2-1,TRBV7-2,few,TRBD2,ASSPRGGRAFYNEQF
15,TRBJ2-3,TRBV4-3,.,TRBD2,ASSQDLREANTDTQY
15,TRBJ2-1,TRBV19,many,.,ASSILSGPGSHNEQF
12,TRBJ2-2,TRBV28,many,.,ASSFKRITGELF
13,TRBJ1-4,TRBV15,.,.,ATSPRQVWGEKLF
12,TRBJ1-1,TRBV7-2,few,TRBD1,ASSFNRGITEAF
13,TRBJ2-3,TRBV7-9,few,TRBD2,ASSAGTSGADTQY
12,TRBJ1-2,TRBV28,few,.,ASSLSGLGYGYT
12,TRBJ2-3,TRBV7-2,many,.,ASSLVGLSDTQY